This T cell receptor (beta chain) was sequenced in a study of T cells in Graves' hyperthyroidism and ophthalmopathy. V lost 8 bases and J lost 1; bases outside the gene matches: 10. CDR3 length: 15 amino acids. TCR beta CDR3 sequences were amplified from RNA transcripts. First-round RT-PCR of the TCR CDR3 relied on the HTBI primer set. MiXCR was run by TCRdb on the multiplex PCR reads, yielding one entry per CDR3 protein. The sample includes about 620,000 distinct CDR3 sequences, about 17% seen only once; the top ten take less than 4.5%. A few counts support this clonotype. The rearrangement uses TRBV12-3 or TRBV12-4 and TRBJ2-7; 8 bases fit TRBD2. The sequenced sample was blood. The receptor comes from a woman aged 25 to 45 with Graves' hyperthyroidism. Written as DNA, the CDR3 is TGTGCCAGCTACCTGACCGGGACTAGATCCTACGAGCAGTACTTC. This encodes CASYLTGTRSYEQYF.